This T cell receptor (beta chain) appears in the sequencing data of a study of cytomegalovirus exposure and HLA in healthy donors (dated 2017 in TCRdb). Looking at the study overall: An earlier analysis of fewer than 750 of the donors reported under 300 Gb of sequence data and 95 million to 130 million unique TCR beta sequences obtained from some 200 million T cells. Roughly 290 gigabases of sequencing data and around 85 million unique TCR sequences made up an early release that covered nearly 650 HLA-typed donors. Of the roughly 400 genotyped donors, 75% to 85% were placed in the genetic ancestry cluster associated with self-reported Caucasian donors. The study aimed to test whether cataloging public T cell receptors could reveal signatures of past pathogen exposure. Using immunosequencing, the study profiled T cell repertoires from 666 subjects and related those repertoires to cytomegalovirus serostatus. Besides the first cohort of around 670 subjects, a separate validation cohort made up of 90 to 150 different subjects was used. The study combined high-throughput TCR immunosequencing, statistical association of individual TCRs with disease status, and machine learning to predict cytomegalovirus infection status. A later analysis re-analyzed previously published TCR beta repertoires from 660 or so donors and added high-resolution HLA genotyping to study TCR occurrence patterns. In the later analysis, no new phenotypic data were used to find candidate immune exposures; instead, reliance was placed on TCR beta sequences and their occurrence across donors. An earlier analysis of 500 to 750 of the donors applied high-throughput TCR beta sequencing to assess whether each TCR beta V gene segment acted as functional or pseudogenic. Donor age, sex, ethnicity and CMV serostatus were compiled alongside the repertoire data. A later genetic analysis took genome-wide SNP genotypes for 398 of the 666 donors and used that subset as a discovery cohort. Every discovery cohort repertoire had been produced on one sequencing platform. HLA typing covered class I and class II loci at four-digit resolution. Typing coverage differed by locus: A, B, C, DRB1 and DQB1 were typed in roughly 620-630 donors, DQA1 in roughly 510, DPA1 in some 570, and DPB1 in around 440. Roughly 5 DR-DQ haplotypes were handled as single units for association and clustering, since linkage in the cohort was strong. Among around 400 genotyped donors of the cohort, an average of around 250,000 unique TCR beta nucleotide sequences was sequenced per donor, of which roughly 17% were non-productive. The paper as a whole reports these results and caveats: A further reported finding was that TCR beta sequences accurately predicted the HLA-A and HLA-B alleles for most subjects in the first cohort. HLA typing was unavailable for some donors at each locus, so association tests used only the typed subset. In both the original and validation cohorts, the classifier was reported to diagnose cytomegalovirus status with high specificity and sensitivity. Immune exposure information for the cohort was limited to CMV serostatus. In a later analysis, most CMV-associated TCR beta chains were found to appear HLA-restricted, with HLA associations seemingly driven largely by CMV exposure. Three of the identified cytomegalovirus-associated TCR beta chains were confirmed in vitro to be specific for cytomegalovirus antigens. Compared with equally common non-associated chains, HLA-associated TCR beta chains in a later analysis were more clonally expanded and had lower generation probabilities. When HLA alleles, especially DR and DQ, strongly co-occurred, attributing TCR associations to individual alleles was difficult. In this cohort, only TCR beta chains were sequenced, and detectable features were limited by the absence of alpha or paired-chain data. Several of the top co-occurrence clusters appeared to be linked to parvovirus B19, influenza, CMV and Epstein-Barr virus, according to a later analysis. In an earlier analysis of 587 of the donors, most TCR beta V segments appeared in productive rearrangements about 87% or about 30% of the time, broadly matching IMGT annotations. According to a later analysis, TCR association rates differed among HLA loci, with DRB1 alleles showing the most associated TCRs and HLA-C alleles showing the fewest. The earlier analysis of 587 of the donors excluded roughly 17 rarely observed V segments, including chromosome 9 orphons, because counts were too low. A later analysis associated 15,000 or so TCR beta sequences with specific HLA alleles at a false discovery rate of 0.05. The 87-base-pair reads could not distinguish some IMGT-functional V segments, including TRBV6-2 and TRBV6-3, so those segments were excluded. A group of highly shared sequence variants was considered likely to be a technical artifact of the sequencing pipeline. Correlated functional status among segregating V segments might be attributable to linkage disequilibrium, but an unknown experimental factor could not be ruled out. The authors suggested that the approach could potentially be extended to other disease states and immunological phenotypes. In a later genetic analysis, fewer N-insertions in productive TCRs were reported among donors in an Asian-associated ancestry cluster than the approximately 710-donor mean. Across donors, most TCR sequences were observed very rarely, whereas some public TCRs were present in many individuals. Sequencing depth was assumed to be roughly uniform across donors in the presence/absence analyses, though that assumption may not hold. In a later genetic analysis, a missense DCLRE1C variant was associated with V-gene and J-gene trimming of TCR beta chains, and the association was replicated in an independent cohort. In the study, some 160 TCR beta chains were listed as associated with cytomegalovirus.

Reading the germline V gene (reference sequence) gives CDR1 LNHDA and CDR2 SQIVND. Spanning cysteine to phenylalanine, the CDR3 consists of 17 amino acids. Only the CDR3 DNA is retained, 51 bases long and in frame from the first base. Trimming takes 6 bases from V and 1 base from J, and the germline ends sit 19 bases apart. This clone has a single count. The antigen this receptor binds is unknown. One base away there is no much larger clone; base qualities are not given. The method was the immunoSEQ multiplex PCR assay. For the multiplex PCR, a mixture combining 60 forward primers for TCR Vbeta segments and 13 reverse primers for TCR Jbeta segments was used. The CDR3 region of rearranged TCR beta genes was amplified from genomic DNA by a multiplex PCR assay. The amplified TCR beta libraries were sequenced on the Illumina HiSeq System as 87-base-pair reads. Per the source publication's procedure: Across the 670 or so repertoires, a later analysis counted roughly 84 million unique TCR beta chains, about 10 million of which were shared by at least two donors. A nearest-neighbor algorithm error-corrected the raw reads and collapsed the reads into unique sequences, merging closely related sequences to remove PCR and sequencing errors. To assign V, D and J gene segments, CDR3 sequences were aligned to IMGT reference sequences. Each retained sequence needed at least a six-nucleotide match to both a V gene segment and a J gene segment. A rearrangement was called productive if the CDR3 had no stop codons and remained in frame with V and J, and every other rearrangement was called non-productive. CDR3 was defined according to IMGT convention as the region running from the second conserved V-encoded cysteine to the conserved J-encoded phenylalanine. In an earlier analysis of just under 600 of the donors, sequences lacking an unambiguous match to a single V gene segment were excluded. In an earlier analysis of around 600 of the donors, V segments were called functional above 56.7% productive rearrangements and were called segregating when the between-donor standard deviation exceeded 5%. A statistical classification framework was built to diagnose cytomegalovirus status from the catalog of TCR beta chain sequences. A later analysis assigned V and J genes by comparing TCR nucleotide sequences with IMGT/GENE-DB human TR gene sequences. In a later analysis, CDR3 sequences and most-parsimonious VDJ recombination scenarios were assigned using the TCRdist pipeline. In a later analysis, each TCR beta chain was defined by its CDR3 amino acid sequence together with its V-gene family, and reads without a unique V-gene family were excluded. In a later analysis, 450 to 600 highly shared, low-generation-probability nucleotide sequences were removed to address suspected cross-contamination and a sequencing artifact. A later analysis calculated a clonal expansion index for each public chain from normalized within-repertoire ranks of inferred template counts. In a later analysis, generation probabilities were computed using a VDJ recombination model fitted to out-of-frame rearrangements, and the results were checked against IGoR. In a later analysis, TCR-TCR, TCR-HLA and TCR-CMV co-occurrence was scored with hypergeometric tests, and a repertoire-size bias correction was applied to TCR pairs. A later analysis estimated false discovery rates by permuting HLA or CMV assignments 20 times. A later analysis grouped co-occurring TCRs with DBSCAN, adding TCRdist sequence similarity when clustering within HLA-allele-positive subsets. Co-occurrence clustering excluded repertoires with fewer than 30,000 or more than 120,000 public chains, plus five with anomalous nucleotide sharing. TCRdb carries this immuneACCESS record with in-frame sequences only. Its versions omit some clonotypes, under half of them owing to an unresolved V gene in the studies checked, with the rest unexplained. The V and J calls and clone size come from that table; D and trimming were worked out from the DNA. The sample table contains more than 150,000 clones; only one count was recorded for over 70% of them. The ten largest clones capture 2.5% to 3.5% of the sample.

The cohort consisted of approximately 690 healthy bone marrow donors. At the time of sampling, every cohort member was nominally healthy, though immune exposures that went unrecorded were likely present. The donor was CMV seropositive and was included in the group of approximately 310 seropositive cohort members. Every donor gave a peripheral blood sample, and the peripheral blood mononuclear cells from that sample were used for TCR beta sequencing. Genomic DNA was extracted from the blood cell samples with the Qiagen DNeasy Blood Extraction Kit. Material for sequencing was PBMCs. This sequence was found in a woman aged 50 to 60 in good health and CMV-seropositive. This receptor chain uses TRBV19 and TRBJ1-5; TRBD1 is possibly the D segment (5 matching bases). The DNA sequence reads TGTGCCAGTAGCCTCGGTAGGGGCAGGGTGAGCAATCAGCCCCAGCATTTT. Its translation is CASSLGRGRVSNQPQHF.